The next 14 T cell receptor beta chains were all read from a single sample in a study of shared clonotypes between healthy human individuals. The method was immunoSEQ multiplex PCR; TCRdb's version includes in-frame clones alone and lacks a portion of them. The table lists 2 million to 2.5 million clones, about 92% of them singletons. Terminally differentiated effector memory CD45RA+ cells were left out of the naive CD8 fraction, which was CD45RO-negative and positively selected for CCR7. What was sequenced was naive CD8+ T cells from PBMCs. These receptors were collected from a man younger than 35 in good health. Some clones in this sample may be carry-over from other donors' samples.

The chain employs TRBV28 and TRBJ2-1; 9 positions agree with TRBD2. Trimming removed 3 bases from V and 9 bases from J; junction bases left unmatched: 18. The germline gives CDR1 MDHEN, CDR2 SYDVKM. CDR3 length: 18 residues. The CDR3 loop reads CASSLYYRGLADGSEQFF. In DNA form, the CDR3 reads TGTGCCAGCAGTTTGTATTACAGGGGACTAGCCGACGGGAGTGAGCAGTTCTTC. The entire variable domain, with the rest obtained from reference TRBV28 and TRBJ2-1, is as follows: DVKVTQSSRYLVKRTGEKVFLECVQDMDHENMFWYRQDPGLGLRLIYFSYDVKMKEKGDIPEGYSVSREKKERFSLILESASTNQTSMYLCASSLYYRGLADGSEQFFGPGTRLTVL.

The chain carries TRBV11-3 and TRBJ2-3; D is possibly TRBD2 (6 bases). Germline CDR1 reads SGHNT; CDR2 reads YENEEA. Trimming removed 5 bases at V and 4 bases at J, with 16 bases between. There are 15 residues in the CDR3. CDR3 in DNA: TGTGCCAGCAGCGACAGACTATCGGGGGCAGATACGCAGTATTTT. Its protein product is CASSDRLSGADTQYF.

The chain couples TRBV13 to TRBJ2-2, with D perhaps TRBD1 (6 bases). Germline values: CDR1 PRHDT, CDR2 FYEKMQ (reference sequence). The CDR3 totals 14 residues. V was trimmed by 4 bases and J by 4 bases, leaving 10 bases between them. CDR3 DNA sequence: TGTGCCAGCAGCTCAACAGGGTTCACCGGGGAGCTGTTTTTT. Translated: CASSSTGFTGELFF.

V usage is TRBV5-1 and J usage is TRBJ2-1, with 11 bases lining up with TRBD2. Germline assignment: CDR1 SGHRS and CDR2 YFSETQ. CDR3 size: 17 residues. The J segment lost 1 base and the V segment lost 2 bases, leaving 5 bases of the junction unmatched. The CDR3: CASSFSGRAGSYNEQFF. The CDR3 DNA is TGCGCCAGCAGCTTTAGCGGGAGGGCCGGGTCCTACAATGAGCAGTTCTTC.

With regard to this clone: Other DNA sequences in the sample encode the same CDR3. V usage is TRBV5-1 and J usage is TRBJ2-3, with 9 bases matching TRBD1. This CDR3 is 14 amino acids long. V shed 3 bases, J shed 4 bases, and the junction held 3 bases outside the gene matches. CDR1 is SGHRS and CDR2 is YFSETQ in the germline V gene. CDR3 protein: CASSWGQGADTQYF. The CDR3 region has the DNA TGCGCCAGCAGCTGGGGACAGGGTGCAGATACGCAGTATTTT.

The table lists this clone with a count of one. CDR3 DNA sequence: TGTGCCAGCAGTGCCTGGGCTCGTGGGGTCGACGAGCAGTACTTC. This sequence encodes CASSAWARGVDEQYF. This rearrangement joins TRBV28 to TRBJ2-7; unclear D gene. Deletions cut 5 bases from V and 5 bases from J, with 19 bases between. CDR1 is MDHEN and CDR2 is SYDVKM in the germline V gene. There are 15 residues in the CDR3. The variable domain in full, completed from reference TRBV28 and TRBJ2-7, reads DVKVTQSSRYLVKRTGEKVFLECVQDMDHENMFWYRQDPGLGLRLIYFSYDVKMKEKGDIPEGYSVSREKKERFSLILESASTNQTSMYLCASSAWARGVDEQYFGPGTRLTVT.

The J gene is TRBJ2-7, the V gene TRBV7-2; 7 nucleotides align to TRBD2. Germline V gene sequence: CDR1 SGHTA, CDR2 FQGNSA. V was clipped by 5 bases and J by 0 bases; unmatched bases: 10. This CDR3 has 16 amino acids. CDR3 bases: TGTGCCAGCAGCGAGAGGGCTAGCGGAAGCTCCTACGAGCAGTACTTC. Its translation is CASSERASGSSYEQYF.

V usage is TRBV28 and J usage is TRBJ2-7; D not certain. The CDR3 is 12 residues long. Germline CDR1 is MDHEN and CDR2 is SYDVKM. The ends were cut back, 5 bases at V and 7 bases at J, with 12 bases in the middle. Written as DNA, the CDR3 is TGTGCCAGCAGTCTACCCGACTGGGAGCAGTACTTC. Translated: CASSLPDWEQYF.

The chain couples TRBV7-8 to TRBJ1-5; D gene unclear. Per germline, CDR1 SGHVS and CDR2 FQNEAQ. CDR3 size: 14 residues. V was clipped by 5 bases and J by 7 bases, with 15 bases between them. The DNA of the CDR3 is TGTGCCAGCAGCCCCTCGCTGGGGATCCAGCCCCAGCATTTT. This codes for CASSPSLGIQPQHF.

The V gene is TRBV7-8, the J gene TRBJ1-4, with 7 bases lining up with TRBD1. CDR3 length: 17 amino acids. Germline V CDR1 and CDR2: SGHVS, FQNEAQ. The V and J ends lost 0 bases and 6 bases, in that order; junction bases with no gene match: 10. The CDR3 sequence: CASSLAGTTGFHEKLFF. DNA of the CDR3: TGTGCCAGCAGCTTAGCGGGGACGACAGGGTTCCATGAAAAACTGTTTTTT.

This clone was counted a single time. The chain combines TRBV28 with TRBJ1-5; no reliable D call. The CDR3 runs to 15 residues. Trimming took 6 bases from V and 1 from J, leaving 13 bases between them. The germline gives CDR1 MDHEN, CDR2 SYDVKM. CDR3 region: CASRLDIRSNQPQHF. The DNA for the CDR3 is TGTGCCAGCAGGCTAGACATTCGGAGCAATCAGCCCCAGCATTTT.

This clone appeared a single time. The gene calls are TRBV27 and TRBJ1-5; D gene unclear. This CDR3 is built from 18 residues. Between the trimmed V and J ends, which lost 4 bases and 0 bases, there was a span of 19 bases. Per the germline V gene, CDR1 is MNHEY and CDR2 is SMNVEV (reference sequence). The CDR3 DNA follows: TGTGCCAGCAGTTCGGCTTTCGCAGGTTCCCTTAGCAATCAGCCCCAGCATTTT. Residues: CASSSAFAGSLSNQPQHF.

Comments on this clone: This sample includes further DNA sequences coding for the same CDR3. The chain uses TRBV9 and TRBJ2-1, with 8 bases fitting TRBD2. This CDR3 spans 15 amino acids. Germline-derived CDR1 and CDR2 are SGDLS and YYNGEE. Trimming removed 0 bases from V and 6 bases from J; junction bases left unmatched: 5. The CDR3 loop is CASSVGAGAGNEQFF. Here the CDR3 DNA reads TGTGCCAGCAGCGTAGGAGCGGGAGCTGGCAATGAGCAGTTCTTC.

The genes are TRBV4-1 and TRBJ2-7; possible D gene TRBD2, 6 bases. This CDR3 region has 15 residues. The germline V and J ends were trimmed by 1 base and 1 base, with 11 bases remaining between them. Germline CDR1 is MGHRA and CDR2 is YSYEKL. For the CDR3, the DNA is TGCGCCAGCAGCCAAGGACGCGGGACGTCCTACGAGCAGTACTTC. Translated, it gives CASSQGRGTSYEQYF.